This passage covers 32 T cell receptor beta chains from one sample sequenced in a study of identical twins. TCRdb reprocessed the 5' RACE reads via MiXCR and lists one record per CDR3 protein. The sample includes approximately 700,000 distinct CDR3 sequences, 15% to 20% seen only once; the top ten take around 13%. These data were also filed under a second study, of T cells expressing NK-cell markers.

Sequencing input: PBMCs. These receptor sequences come from a woman under 30 in good health.

This sequence joins TRBV6-5 and TRBJ2-5, with D perhaps given as TRBD1 or TRBD2 (5 bases each). V was cut by 4 bases and J by 2 bases, with 14 bases left in between. Germline V CDR1 and CDR2: MNHEY, SVGAGI. The CDR3 has 15 amino acids. CDR3 sequence (DNA): TGTGCCAGCAGTTCGGGGCGGCTAAGACAAGAGACCCAGTACTTC. Translated: CASSSGRLRQETQYF.

The chain combines TRBV15 with TRBJ2-5; D gene unclear. Trimming cost V 4 bases and J 2 bases, with 8 bases left between them. This CDR3 spans 13 amino acids. Germline assignment: CDR1 LNHNV and CDR2 YYDKDF (reference sequence). The CDR3 sequence: CATSKNWQETQYF. The DNA for the CDR3 is TGTGCCACCAGCAAGAATTGGCAAGAGACCCAGTACTTC.

This clonotype appeared a few times. The genes are TRBV6-6 and TRBJ1-6, with D tentatively TRBD1 (5 bases). V gave up 7 bases and J gave up 9 bases, with 13 bases separating them. Germline-derived CDR1 and CDR2 are MNHNY and SVGAGI (reference sequence). The CDR3 spans 13 residues. The DNA of the CDR3 is TGTGCCAGCAATCAGGACATCAGTTCACCCCTCCACTTT. Residues: CASNQDISSPLHF.

This sequence joins TRBV7-2 and TRBJ2-7; 9 bases map to TRBD2. Trimming at V came to 5 bases and at J to 4 bases, leaving 3 bases not matched to a gene. The CDR3 totals 13 residues. The germline gives CDR1 SGHTA, CDR2 FQGNSA. The CDR3 sequence is CASSRSGRYEQYF. The CDR3 nucleotides read TGTGCCAGCAGCCGCAGCGGGAGGTACGAGCAGTACTTC.

The rearrangement joins TRBV6-2 or TRBV6-3 to TRBJ1-5; D unresolved. Trimming left V 6 bases short and J 0 bases short, with 12 bases between. Per germline, CDR1 MNHEY and CDR2 SVGEGT. The CDR3 loop spans 15 amino acids. The CDR3 coding sequence is TGTGCCAGCAGCCCCAAGGTTAATAGCAATCAGCCCCAGCATTTT. The encoded protein is CASSPKVNSNQPQHF.

The J gene is TRBJ1-2, the V gene TRBV12-3 or TRBV12-4; 9 nucleotides match TRBD1. The V segment lost 5 bases and the J segment 6 bases; nucleotides outside the gene matches: 7. The CDR3 has 14 amino acids. CDR3 region: CASSLWTGVHGYTF. CDR3 bases: TGTGCCAGCAGTCTGTGGACAGGGGTTCATGGCTACACCTTC.

The chain uses TRBV18 and TRBJ1-5; D gene unclear. V dropped 3 bases and J dropped 3 bases, with 12 bases sitting between them. The germline gives CDR1 KGHSH, CDR2 LQKENI. The CDR3 contains 15 residues. The CDR3 DNA sequence: TGTGCCAGCTCACCTGATTCCAGCCACAATCAGCCCCAGCATTTT. Its translation: CASSPDSSHNQPQHF.

V gene TRBV6-5 combines with J gene TRBJ2-7; no definite D call. From germline, CDR1 is MNHEY and CDR2 SVGAGI. This CDR3 is built from 13 residues. The V and J ends lost 4 bases and 3 bases respectively, with 10 bases between them. Here the CDR3 DNA reads TGTGCCAGCAGTTCGGACGTATACTACGAGCAGTACTTC. Protein: CASSSDVYYEQYF.

This clonotype was seen a handful of times. The chain carries TRBV9 and TRBJ2-2; D might be TRBD2 (5 bases). Trimming cost V 0 bases and J 7 bases, with 10 bases left between them. CDR1 and CDR2 (germline): SGDLS, YYNGEE. The length of the CDR3 is 14 residues. Here the CDR3 DNA reads TGTGCCAGCAGCGTAGACTGGGCGGGCGGGGAGCTGTTTTTT. This codes for CASSVDWAGGELFF.

This clonotype was counted a few times. V and J are TRBV9 and TRBJ2-1; TRBD2 agrees at 11 bases. The V gene's germline CDR1 is SGDLS and CDR2 YYNGEE. This CDR3 region has 17 residues. Germline trimming cut 3 bases from V and 1 base from J; bases unmatched to any gene: 6. DNA for the CDR3: TGTGCCAGCAGCGGTAGCGGGGGGGGCCCGTCCTACAATGAGCAGTTCTTC. Translating it yields CASSGSGGGPSYNEQFF.

This clonotype has only a few counts. The genes are TRBV12-3 or TRBV12-4 and TRBJ2-4, with D tentatively TRBD2 (8 bases). V dropped 6 bases and J dropped 6 bases, with 18 bases sitting between them. The CDR3 loop spans 15 amino acids. CDR3 region: CASSPGGTRVNIQYF. The CDR3 DNA sequence: TGTGCCAGCAGCCCAGGGGGGACTAGGGTAAACATTCAGTACTTC.

This clonotype was observed a few times. The chain combines TRBV5-1 with TRBJ2-1; TRBD1 aligns across 7 bases. The CDR3 is 16 residues long. Germline CDR1 reads SGHRS; CDR2 reads YFSETQ. J gave up 0 bases and V 3 bases, and 6 bases lay outside the gene matches. CDR3 residues: CASSSTGVSSYNEQFF. The CDR3 region has the DNA TGCGCCAGCAGCTCTACAGGGGTAAGCTCCTACAATGAGCAGTTCTTC.

This sequence joins TRBV15 and TRBJ1-1, with D hard to call. This CDR3 has 13 amino acids. The V end lost 1 base, the J end lost 11 bases, and 14 bases lay between the germline ends. CDR1 is LNHNV and CDR2 is YYDKDF in the germline V gene (reference sequence). In DNA form, the CDR3 reads TGTGCCACCAGCAGAGCGTTTTCTGGGCGGGCTTTCTTT. It translates to CATSRAFSGRAFF.

This clonotype was seen a single time. The chain has TRBV24-1 and TRBJ2-1; TRBD2 aligns across 11 bases. Germline values: CDR1 KGHDR, CDR2 SFDVKD. V shed 4 bases, J shed 4 bases, and the junction held 2 bases outside the gene matches. The CDR3 contains 15 residues. CDR3 in DNA: TGTGCCACCAGTGAGACTAGCGGGACTTACAATGAGCAGTTCTTC. This codes for CATSETSGTYNEQFF.

This clonotype was detected only a few times. The chain employs TRBV5-1 and TRBJ2-7; D might be TRBD1 (5 bases). V gave up 4 bases and J gave up 6 bases, with 14 bases separating them. CDR3 length: 13 amino acids. Germline V gene sequence: CDR1 SGHRS, CDR2 YFSETQ. The CDR3 coding sequence is TGCGCCAGCAGCCCCCAAGACAGAGGCGAGCAGTACTTC. The encoded protein is CASSPQDRGEQYF.

This chain joins TRBV29-1 and TRBJ1-4; no clear D gene. Trimming cost V 4 bases and J 0 bases, with 9 bases left between them. The length of the CDR3 is 14 residues. Germline V gene lookup returns CDR1 SQVTM and CDR2 ANQGSEA. Here the CDR3 reads CSVVGVATNEKLFF. The CDR3 DNA follows: TGCAGCGTTGTGGGCGTTGCAACTAATGAAAAACTGTTTTTT.

This clonotype was counted between two and nine times. This chain connects TRBV29-1 to TRBJ2-5, with a possible D match to TRBD1 (6 bases). CDR1 is SQVTM, CDR2 ANQGSEA, per germline. The CDR3 is made up of 13 amino acids. V lost 4 bases and J lost 2, with 11 bases in between. For the CDR3, the DNA is TGCAGCGTTGGGGGGCGGCGGCAAGAGACCCAGTACTTC. Translating gives CSVGGRRQETQYF.

A few counts support this clonotype. The genes are TRBV7-8 and TRBJ2-3; 9 nucleotides agree with TRBD1. After removal of 5 bases from V and 3 bases from J, the junction contained 6 bases not matched to a gene. Germline CDR1 is SGHVS and CDR2 is FQNEAQ. The CDR3 has 15 amino acids. In nucleotides, the CDR3 is TGTGCCAGCAGCACATCCGGGACAGGGACAGATACGCAGTATTTT. Its translation is CASSTSGTGTDTQYF.

This clonotype came up a few times. This sequence joins TRBV9 and TRBJ2-1; D remains unclear. Germline assignment: CDR1 SGDLS and CDR2 YYNGEE. This CDR3 contains 12 residues. Trimming took 3 bases from V and 5 from J, leaving 6 bases between them. CDR3 DNA sequence: TGTGCCAGCAGCGAGTGGGACAATGAGCAGTTCTTC. It encodes CASSEWDNEQFF. Looking up the rest from reference TRBV9 and TRBJ2-1 gives the full variable domain: DSGVTQTPKHLITATGQRVTLRCSPRSGDLSVYWYQQSLDQGLQFLIQYYNGEERAKGNILERFSAQQFPDLHSELNLSSLELGDSALYFCASSEWDNEQFFGPGTRLTVL.

This clonotype was counted many times. The chain joins TRBV5-1 to TRBJ2-5; D possibly matches TRBD1 or TRBD2 (7 bases each). V was clipped by 3 bases and J by 0 bases, with 15 bases between them. Germline-derived CDR1 and CDR2 are SGHRS and YFSETQ. This CDR3 has 16 amino acids. CDR3 coding DNA: TGCGCCAGCAGCTATGGCGGGGGACAGCACCAAGAGACCCAGTACTTC. This gives the protein CASSYGGGQHQETQYF.

This clonotype was counted at least ten times. The V call is TRBV3-1, the J call TRBJ2-1; D not resolved. The CDR3 extends over 11 amino acids. Per the germline V gene, CDR1 is LGHDT and CDR2 is YNNKEL (reference sequence). Trimming took 4 bases from V and 13 from J, leaving 11 bases between them. The CDR3 region is CASSLRVRQFF. The CDR3 DNA reads as TGTGCCAGCAGCCTGCGCGTTCGACAGTTCTTC.

J is TRBJ2-5 and V is TRBV20-1, with D maybe TRBD2 (7 bases). The length of the CDR3 is 15 residues. V shed 4 bases and J shed 1 base, with 16 bases lying between them. Germline CDR1 and CDR2: DFQATT and SNEGSKA (reference sequence). This CDR3 reads CSATRGGRPQETQYF. Written as DNA, the CDR3 is TGCAGTGCTACGAGGGGGGGACGGCCCCAAGAGACCCAGTACTTC.

CDR3 DNA: TGCGCCAGCAGCTTCGGTGCGGGATCTGGAGAGACCCAGTACTTC. Encoded protein: CASSFGAGSGETQYF. J is TRBJ2-5 and V is TRBV5-1; perhaps TRBD2 as D (6 bases). The CDR3 length is 15 residues. The germline V gene has CDR1 SGHRS and CDR2 YFSETQ. Trimming left V 2 bases short and J 4 bases short, with 15 bases between. The full variable domain, rest sourced from reference TRBV5-1 and TRBJ2-5, is KAGVTQTPRYLIKTRGQQVTLSCSPISGHRSVSWYQQTPGQGLQFLFEYFSETQRNKGNFPGRFSGRQFSNSRSEMNVSTLELGDSALYLCASSFGAGSGETQYFGPGTRLLVL.

V is TRBV3-1 and J is TRBJ2-7, with D unclear. Deletions cut 4 bases from V and 5 bases from J, with 21 bases between. The CDR3 loop spans 16 amino acids. From germline, CDR1 is LGHDT and CDR2 YNNKEL (reference sequence). The CDR3 loop is CASSPRTLPHGNEQYF. DNA of the CDR3: TGTGCCAGCAGCCCTCGGACCCTACCACATGGGAACGAGCAGTACTTC.

V is TRBV5-1 and J is TRBJ2-2; D is undetermined. CDR3 length: 16 residues. The V end lost 5 bases, the J end lost 5 bases, and 19 bases lay between the germline ends. CDR1 SGHRS and CDR2 YFSETQ come from the germline V gene. The chain's CDR3 is CASSSGRDGRTGELFF. In DNA form, the CDR3 reads TGCGCCAGCAGTTCTGGACGCGACGGTAGGACCGGGGAGCTGTTTTTT.

In its sample, this clonotype was seen a few times. This rearrangement joins TRBV20-1 to TRBJ2-4, with TRBD1 identical over 7 bases. This CDR3 is 12 amino acids long. Per the germline V gene, CDR1 is DFQATT and CDR2 is SNEGSKA (reference sequence). The V segment lost 6 bases and the J segment 9 bases; nucleotides outside the gene matches: 8. CDR3 sequence: CSALTGETIQYF. The CDR3 nucleotides read TGCAGTGCCCTAACAGGGGAGACCATTCAGTACTTC.

This clonotype was seen ten or more times. The chain has TRBV12-3 or TRBV12-4 and TRBJ2-7, with D perhaps matching TRBD2 (5 bases). V lost 7 bases, J lost 5 bases, and 15 bases lay in between. The CDR3 is made up of 13 amino acids. This CDR3 is CASTLGSFHEQYF. The CDR3 region has the DNA TGTGCCAGCACCCTGGGGAGTTTCCACGAGCAGTACTTC.

Concerning this clonotype: The junction does not match germline at one end; this may be a read error. V is TRBV29-1 and J is TRBJ2-2, with TRBD1 identical over 7 bases. Germline V gene data show CDR1 as SQVTM and CDR2 as ANQGSEA. The CDR3 is 14 amino acids. The CDR3 is CSVGTGANTVELFF. The CDR3 DNA is TGCAGCGTTGGGACAGGCGCTAACACCGTGGAGCTGTTTTTT.

Only a few counts were recorded for this clonotype. The chain links TRBV5-1 to TRBJ2-7, with TRBD1 matching 8 bases. The CDR3 is made up of 13 amino acids. V shed 4 bases and J 2 bases; nucleotides not matched to a gene: 2. CDR1 and CDR2 (germline): SGHRS, YFSETQ. CDR3 residues: CASSMGQAYEQYF. The CDR3 DNA is TGCGCCAGCAGCATGGGACAGGCCTACGAGCAGTACTTC.

The CDR3 protein is CSARGLAGGPDGRSPYNEQFF. The CDR3 DNA reads as TGCAGTGCTAGAGGACTAGCGGGAGGGCCCGACGGCCGGTCCCCCTACAATGAGCAGTTCTTC. The rearrangement links TRBV20-1 to TRBJ2-1, with 14 bases that match TRBD2. This CDR3 is 21 amino acids long. Germline loops: CDR1 DFQATT, CDR2 SNEGSKA (reference sequence). V dropped 1 base and J dropped 2; count of bases not matched to a gene: 16.

The chain recombines TRBV12-3 or TRBV12-4 with TRBJ2-3; D not resolved. The length of the CDR3 is 16 residues. V was trimmed by 6 bases and J by 4 bases, leaving 20 bases between them. The chain's CDR3 is CASSLGVIPAPDTQYF. The CDR3 nucleotides are TGTGCCAGCAGCCTCGGAGTTATCCCAGCCCCAGATACGCAGTATTTT.

The chain links TRBV7-2 to TRBJ1-2; the match to TRBD1 covers 9 bases. This CDR3 is 16 amino acids long. The V gene's germline CDR1 is SGHTA and CDR2 FQGNSA. V shed 5 bases, J shed 7 bases, and the junction held 14 bases outside the gene matches. In nucleotides, the CDR3 is TGTGCCAGCAGCCTCCTGACAGGGGGGTTGACGTTTGGCTACACCTTC. This encodes CASSLLTGGLTFGYTF.